The sequence of this TCR beta chain was determined in a study of T cell repertoires in cytomegalovirus infection. Study-level background: It was the public TCR beta signatures that indicated both CMV infection and matching HLA type. Study conclusions and caveats: Carriage of CMV together with the relevant HLA was identifiable through cumulative public TCR beta family frequency. CMV-specific TCR beta clonotypes restricted by HLA-C were the ones dominating the ex vivo response.

TCRdb used MiXCR to reprocess the reads, holding one entry per CDR3 protein. The sample records nearly 650,000 distinct CDR3 sequences, roughly 26% being singletons. In this sample, this clonotype turned up a few times. The antigen remains undetermined. This receptor was identified in a human donor in good health (CMV status not recorded). Some clones in this sample may be carry-over from other donors' samples. Specimen: CD8+ T cells from PBMCs.

The CDR3 loop reads CASADPGHLASGHFEQYF. CDR3 nucleotide sequence: TGTGCCAGCGCGGACCCGGGACACCTCGCTAGCGGGCACTTCGAGCAGTACTTC. The rearrangement joins TRBV6-4 to TRBJ2-7, with TRBD2 matching 8 bases. V gave up 8 bases and J gave up 6 bases; unmatched junction bases: 24. CDR1 and CDR2 from the germline V gene are MRHNA and SNTAGT. The CDR3 totals 18 residues.